This TCR beta chain was documented in a study of blood T cell repertoires in COVID-19. Per the authors' pipeline: Estimation of nucleated cell counts was performed using reference gene primer amplification. Data came from immunoSEQ multiplex PCR; TCRdb stores just in-frame clones and leaves some out. Clone size and V and J calls were adopted from that table, with D and trimming inferred from the DNA. This sample has roughly 100,000 clones, with about 92% found just once. V lost 9 bases and J lost 0; bases outside the gene matches: 10. Germline CDR1 LNHDA, CDR2 SQIVND (reference sequence). This CDR3 comprises 15 residues.

Sequences were obtained from peripheral blood. The TCR was taken from a woman over 75 in a cohort sampled during active COVID-19. This chain uses TRBV19 with TRBJ1-2; 7 bases match TRBD1. The CDR3 reads CASQQGLLANYGYTF. In nucleotides, the CDR3 is TGTGCCAGCCAACAGGGGTTACTAGCTAACTATGGCTACACCTTC.